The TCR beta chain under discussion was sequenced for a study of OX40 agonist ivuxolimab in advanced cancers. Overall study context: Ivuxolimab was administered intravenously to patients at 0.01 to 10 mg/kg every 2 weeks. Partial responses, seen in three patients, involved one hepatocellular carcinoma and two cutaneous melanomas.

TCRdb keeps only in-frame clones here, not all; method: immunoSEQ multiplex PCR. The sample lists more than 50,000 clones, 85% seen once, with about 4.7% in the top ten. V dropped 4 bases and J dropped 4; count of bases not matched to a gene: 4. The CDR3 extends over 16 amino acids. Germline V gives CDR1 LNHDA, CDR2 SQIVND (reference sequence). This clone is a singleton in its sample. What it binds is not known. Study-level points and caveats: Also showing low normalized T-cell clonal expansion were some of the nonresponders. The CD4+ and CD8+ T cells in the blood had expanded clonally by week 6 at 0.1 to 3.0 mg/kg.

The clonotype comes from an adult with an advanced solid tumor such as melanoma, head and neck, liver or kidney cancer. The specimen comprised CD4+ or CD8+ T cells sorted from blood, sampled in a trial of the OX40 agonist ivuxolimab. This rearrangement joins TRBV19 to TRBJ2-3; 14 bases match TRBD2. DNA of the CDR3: TGTGCCAGTAGTAGGGGACTAGCGGGAGCGGCAGATACGCAGTATTTT. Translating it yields CASSRGLAGAADTQYF. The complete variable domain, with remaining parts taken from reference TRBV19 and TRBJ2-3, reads DGGITQSPKYLFRKEGQNVTLSCEQNLNHDAMYWYRQDPGQGLRLIYYSQIVNDFQKGDIAEGYSVSREKKESFPLTVTSAQKNPTAFYLCASSRGLAGAADTQYFGPGTRLTVL.